Listed below are T cell receptor beta chains from one sample, sequenced in a study of cytomegalovirus exposure and HLA in healthy donors. Using immunoSEQ multiplex PCR, the repertoire was profiled, and TCRdb retains in-frame clones only, with some absent. Here the sample spans about 170,000 clones, 80% being singletons. Sequencing input: PBMCs. The receptors derive from a woman in her forties or fifties in good health and CMV-seropositive. CDR3s include the opening cysteine and the closing phenylalanine or tryptophan. The D gene is left open where the match is weak. The listing skips clone size in some rows; elsewhere it reads once, few, many or a size class.

cdr3_aa cdr3_nt j_call v_call clone_size d_call
CASSSGLGLAVYEQYF TGTGCCAGCAGCTCAGGTCTCGGACTAGCGGTTTACGAGCAGTACTTC TRBJ2-7 TRBV11-2 - TRBD2
CASSSPGTGTYEQYF TGTGCCAGCAGCTCCCCCGGGACAGGGACCTACGAGCAGTACTTC TRBJ2-7 TRBV5-4 few TRBD1
CASSPRGTAQETQYF TGTGCTAGCAGCCCAAGGGGGACAGCTCAAGAGACCCAGTACTTC TRBJ2-5 TRBV7-7 few TRBD1
CASSIIAGSYNEQFF TGTGCCAGCAGCATTATAGCGGGGTCCTACAATGAGCAGTTCTTC TRBJ2-1 TRBV9 - TRBD2
CASSEALGGSYNEQFF TGTGCCAGCAGTGAAGCGCTAGGGGGCTCCTACAATGAGCAGTTCTTC TRBJ2-1 TRBV2 - -
CASSDTANYGYTF TGTGCCAGCAGTGATACAGCTAACTATGGCTACACCTTC TRBJ1-2 TRBV25-1 - -
CASSLWQSSYTF TGTGCCAGCAGCTTATGGCAGTCGAGCTACACCTTC TRBJ1-2 TRBV7-2 - -
CASSLDGGSSYNEQFF TGTGCCAGCAGCTTAGACGGGGGGTCTTCCTACAATGAGCAGTTCTTC TRBJ2-1 TRBV7-3 few TRBD2
CASSTDRGRYEQYF TGTGCCAGCAGCACAGACAGGGGAAGGTACGAGCAGTACTTC TRBJ2-7 TRBV5-5 once TRBD1
CASSVALEPPRETQYF TGTGCCAGCAGTGTGGCGCTAGAGCCCCCTAGGGAGACCCAGTACTTC TRBJ2-5 TRBV25-1 - -
CASSLDQGTGNTIYF TGTGCCAGCAGCCTCGATCAGGGGACGGGAAACACCATATATTTT TRBJ1-3 TRBV6-5 - -